These T cell receptor beta chains were read from a single sample in a study of T cell repertoires in cytomegalovirus infection. Via MiXCR, TCRdb re-called the reads, giving one row per CDR3 protein. The sample yields fewer than 300,000 distinct CDR3 sequences, about 25% seen once. Sequenced sample: PBMCs. Receptors originate from a human donor in good health (CMV status not recorded). Some clones in this sample may be carry-over from other donors' samples. CDR3s include the opening cysteine and the closing phenylalanine or tryptophan. Each record gives: V gene, J gene, D gene, clone size, CDR3 protein, CDR3 DNA. D genes are given only for firm matches. The size entry is marked missing in some rows and otherwise reads once, few, many or a size class.

TRBV24-1	TRBJ2-2	TRBD1	-	CATSADRVAGELFF	TGTGCCACCAGTGCCGACAGGGTCGCCGGGGAGCTGTTTTTT
TRBV19	TRBJ1-5	-	-	CATMPAPFYGNQPQHF	TGTGCCACAATGCCAGCACCCTTTTATGGTAATCAGCCCCAGCATTTT
TRBV7-2	TRBJ2-7	-	few	CASSPSGSGLQTEQYF	TGTGCCAGCAGCCCCAGTGGGTCGGGCCTGCAGACCGAGCAGTACTTC
TRBV7-2	TRBJ2-7	TRBD2	many	CASSSLAGAYEQYF	TGTGCCAGCAGCTCCTTAGCGGGAGCCTACGAGCAGTACTTC
TRBV6-6	TRBJ2-1	TRBD2	-	CASSNPQGLAGSYNEQFF	TGTGCCAGCAGCAATCCGCAGGGACTAGCGGGGTCCTACAATGAGCAGTTCTTC
TRBV28	TRBJ1-3	-	few	CASMSSGNTIYF	TGTGCCAGCATGAGTTCTGGAAACACCATATATTTT
TRBV5-1	TRBJ1-1	-	-	CASSLADRGEAFF	TGCGCCAGCAGCTTGGCCGATCGGGGAGAAGCTTTCTTT
TRBV7-2	TRBJ1-2	TRBD1	-	CASSPQGAPYGYTF	TGTGCCAGCAGCCCACAGGGGGCGCCGTATGGCTACACCTTC
TRBV7-3	TRBJ1-1	TRBD1	few	CASSQTQGDSEAFF	TGTGCCAGCAGCCAGACTCAGGGGGACAGTGAAGCTTTCTTT
TRBV7-2	TRBJ2-5	-	many	CASSSQGGGMGETQYF	TGTGCCAGCAGCTCCCAAGGCGGCGGGATGGGAGAGACCCAGTACTTC
TRBV28	TRBJ1-5	-	few	CASMDGGQSNQPQHF	TGTGCCAGCATGGATGGGGGACAAAGCAATCAGCCCCAGCATTTT
TRBV11-2	TRBJ2-1	-	-	CASSGIAGNEQFF	TGTGCCAGCAGCGGGATAGCAGGTAATGAGCAGTTCTTC
TRBV7-2	TRBJ2-7	TRBD2	many	CASSLVGGRFNEQYF	TGTGCCAGCAGCTTAGTGGGCGGGAGGTTCAACGAGCAGTACTTC
TRBV11-2	TRBJ2-7	TRBD1	-	CASSPPGRTGTYEQYF	TGTGCCAGCAGCCCCCCGGGGCGGACAGGGACCTACGAGCAGTACTTC
TRBV5-1	TRBJ2-3	TRBD1	-	CASSESTGGSESTDTQYF	TGCGCCAGCAGCGAATCCACAGGGGGCTCGGAGTCCACAGATACGCAGTATTTT
TRBV29-1	TRBJ2-1	-	-	CSVDRTPSSSYNEQFF	TGCAGCGTTGACCGAACCCCATCGAGCTCCTACAATGAGCAGTTCTTC
TRBV7-2	TRBJ2-1	-	many	CASSLGGRGNEQFF	TGTGCCAGCAGCTTAGGAGGCAGGGGCAATGAGCAGTTCTTC
TRBV12-3/TRBV12-4	TRBJ2-7	TRBD2	few	CASSYGLAGSYEQYF	TGTGCCAGCAGTTACGGACTAGCGGGATCCTACGAGCAGTACTTC
TRBV7-3	TRBJ2-2	-	many	CASSPGRRYTGELFF	TGTGCCAGCAGCCCCGGGCGTAGGTACACCGGGGAGCTGTTTTTT
TRBV6-1	TRBJ1-1	-	-	CASSATTGVTEAFF	TGTGCCAGCAGCGCAACAACGGGGGTGACTGAAGCTTTCTTT
TRBV11-1	TRBJ2-5	-	-	CASSLGPLETQYF	TGTGCCAGCAGCTTGGGACCGCTAGAGACCCAGTACTTC
TRBV29-1	TRBJ2-1	TRBD1	-	CSVLQGSLLNEQFF	TGCAGCGTTTTACAGGGGTCACTCCTCAATGAGCAGTTCTTC
TRBV29-1	TRBJ2-2	-	-	CLAGSSGELFF	TGTTTGGCAGGGTCCTCCGGGGAGCTGTTTTTT
TRBV23-1	TRBJ2-7	-	once	CASSSQSSFRTMFYEQYF	TGCGCCAGCAGTTCTCAGTCCTCTTTTAGGACAATGTTCTACGAGCAGTACTTC
TRBV28	TRBJ2-1	-	few	CASIQIGVSYNEQFF	TGTGCCAGCATCCAAATAGGGGTCTCCTACAATGAGCAGTTCTTC
TRBV20-1	TRBJ2-1	TRBD2	-	CSARLAGDPFF	TGCAGTGCCCGACTAGCGGGGGATCCGTTCTTC
TRBV7-2	TRBJ1-1	TRBD1	once	CASSPQGLGGTEAFF	TGTGCCAGCAGCCCACAGGGGTTGGGGGGCACTGAAGCTTTCTTT
TRBV28	TRBJ1-1	-	many	CASSLQGWNTEAFF	TGTGCCAGCAGTTTACAGGGTTGGAACACTGAAGCTTTCTTT
TRBV7-2	TRBJ2-1	TRBD2	-	CASSPPGLDHNEQFF	TGTGCCAGCAGCCCTCCGGGACTAGATCACAATGAGCAGTTCTTC
TRBV7-8	TRBJ2-1	TRBD2	-	CASSLDGLAGGYTYNEQFF	TGTGCCAGCAGCTTAGACGGACTAGCGGGAGGATATACCTACAATGAGCAGTTCTTC
TRBV6-6	TRBJ1-5	-	many	CASTPPGTSNQPQHF	TGTGCCAGCACCCCACCGGGGACGAGCAATCAGCCCCAGCATTTT
TRBV12-3/TRBV12-4	TRBJ1-3	-	-	CASGSSFSGNTIYF	TGTGCCAGCGGATCCTCATTCTCTGGAAACACCATATATTTT
TRBV10-1	TRBJ2-5	-	-	CASSELVGVYETQYF	TGCGCCAGCAGTGAGTTGGTGGGAGTTTATGAGACCCAGTACTTC
TRBV6-1	TRBJ2-3	-	-	CASSTQGSTDTQYF	TGTGCCAGCAGTACACAGGGTTCGACAGATACGCAGTATTTT
TRBV7-2	TRBJ1-5	-	many	CASSLGRLSNQPQHF	TGTGCCAGCAGCTTAGGCAGATTAAGCAATCAGCCCCAGCATTTT
TRBV6-5	TRBJ1-2	-	-	CASSKAPGRNYGYTF	TGTGCCAGCAGTAAGGCCCCGGGGAGAAACTATGGCTACACCTTC
TRBV4-1	TRBJ2-7	-	few	CASSLQFDAPYEQYF	TGTGCCAGCAGCCTGCAATTTGACGCCCCCTACGAGCAGTACTTC
TRBV24-1	TRBJ2-1	TRBD2	-	CATSDPKRESYNEQFF	TGTGCCACCAGTGATCCCAAGCGGGAATCCTACAATGAGCAGTTCTTC
TRBV2	TRBJ1-1	-	few	CASSEARSMGGEAFF	TGTGCCAGCAGTGAAGCTAGGTCCATGGGGGGAGAAGCTTTCTTT
TRBV28	TRBJ1-6	-	few	CASSSDPADLSLHF	TGTGCCAGCAGTTCAGATCCGGCGGACCTGTCCCTCCACTTT
TRBV29-1	TRBJ1-4	-	-	CSAGRSGEKLFF	TGCAGCGCCGGACGGAGTGGGGAAAAACTGTTTTTT
TRBV30	TRBJ2-4	-	-	CAWSGGQFEQYF	TGTGCCTGGAGTGGAGGACAGTTCGAACAGTACTTC
TRBV7-2	TRBJ1-6	-	many	CASSLDPGSYNSPLHF	TGTGCCAGCAGCTTAGATCCGGGCTCCTATAATTCACCCCTCCACTTT